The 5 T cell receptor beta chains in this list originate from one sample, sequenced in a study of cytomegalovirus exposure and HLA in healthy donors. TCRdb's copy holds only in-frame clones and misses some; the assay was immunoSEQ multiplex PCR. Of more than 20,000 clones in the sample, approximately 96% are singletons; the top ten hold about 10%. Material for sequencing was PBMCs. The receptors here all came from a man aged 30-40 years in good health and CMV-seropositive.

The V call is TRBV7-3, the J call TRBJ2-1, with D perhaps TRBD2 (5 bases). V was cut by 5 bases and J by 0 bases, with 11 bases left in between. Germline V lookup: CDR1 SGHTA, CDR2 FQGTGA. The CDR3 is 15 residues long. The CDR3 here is CASSIPGSSYNEQFF. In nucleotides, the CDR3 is TGTGCCAGCAGCATCCCGGGGAGCTCCTACAATGAGCAGTTCTTC.

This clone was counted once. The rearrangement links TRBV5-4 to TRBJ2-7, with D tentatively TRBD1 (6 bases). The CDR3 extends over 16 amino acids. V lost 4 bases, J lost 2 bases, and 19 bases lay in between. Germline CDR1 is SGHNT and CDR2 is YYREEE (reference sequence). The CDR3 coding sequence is TGTGCCAGCAGCCCGGACAGCGGCAATGCCCCCTACGAGCAGTACTTC. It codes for CASSPDSGNAPYEQYF.

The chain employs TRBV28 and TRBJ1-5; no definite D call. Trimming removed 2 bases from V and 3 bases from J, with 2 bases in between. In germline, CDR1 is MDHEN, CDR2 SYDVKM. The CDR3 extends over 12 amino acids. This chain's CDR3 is CASSLLNQPQHF. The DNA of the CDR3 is TGTGCCAGCAGTTTACTCAATCAGCCCCAGCATTTT.

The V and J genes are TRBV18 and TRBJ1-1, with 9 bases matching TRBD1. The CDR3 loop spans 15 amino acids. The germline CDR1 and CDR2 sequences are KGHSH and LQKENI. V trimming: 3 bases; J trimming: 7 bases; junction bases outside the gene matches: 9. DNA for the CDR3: TGTGCCAGCTCACCCGGACAGGGGTCAGCCCTTGAAGCTTTCTTT. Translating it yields CASSPGQGSALEAFF.

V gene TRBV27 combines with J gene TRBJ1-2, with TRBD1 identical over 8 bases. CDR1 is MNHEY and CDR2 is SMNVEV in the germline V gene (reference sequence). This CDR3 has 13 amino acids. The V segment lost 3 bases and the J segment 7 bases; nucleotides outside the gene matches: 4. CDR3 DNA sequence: TGTGCCAGCAGTTTCCACAGGGGGGGTGGCTACACCTTC. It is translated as CASSFHRGGGYTF.